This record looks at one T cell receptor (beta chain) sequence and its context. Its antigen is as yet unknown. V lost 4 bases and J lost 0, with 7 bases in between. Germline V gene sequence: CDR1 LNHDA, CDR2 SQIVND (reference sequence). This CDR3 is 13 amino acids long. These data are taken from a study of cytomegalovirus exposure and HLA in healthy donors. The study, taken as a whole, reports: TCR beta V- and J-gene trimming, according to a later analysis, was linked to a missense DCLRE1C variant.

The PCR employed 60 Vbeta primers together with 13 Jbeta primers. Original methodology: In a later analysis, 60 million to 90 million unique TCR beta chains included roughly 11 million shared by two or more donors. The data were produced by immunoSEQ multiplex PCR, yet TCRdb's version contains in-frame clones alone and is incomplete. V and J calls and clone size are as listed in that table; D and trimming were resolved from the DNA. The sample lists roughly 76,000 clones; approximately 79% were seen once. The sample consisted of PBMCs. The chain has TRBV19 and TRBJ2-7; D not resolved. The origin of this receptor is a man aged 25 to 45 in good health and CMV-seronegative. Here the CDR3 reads CASSTVISYEQYF. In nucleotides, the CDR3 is TGTGCCAGTAGTACAGTAATCTCCTACGAGCAGTACTTC.